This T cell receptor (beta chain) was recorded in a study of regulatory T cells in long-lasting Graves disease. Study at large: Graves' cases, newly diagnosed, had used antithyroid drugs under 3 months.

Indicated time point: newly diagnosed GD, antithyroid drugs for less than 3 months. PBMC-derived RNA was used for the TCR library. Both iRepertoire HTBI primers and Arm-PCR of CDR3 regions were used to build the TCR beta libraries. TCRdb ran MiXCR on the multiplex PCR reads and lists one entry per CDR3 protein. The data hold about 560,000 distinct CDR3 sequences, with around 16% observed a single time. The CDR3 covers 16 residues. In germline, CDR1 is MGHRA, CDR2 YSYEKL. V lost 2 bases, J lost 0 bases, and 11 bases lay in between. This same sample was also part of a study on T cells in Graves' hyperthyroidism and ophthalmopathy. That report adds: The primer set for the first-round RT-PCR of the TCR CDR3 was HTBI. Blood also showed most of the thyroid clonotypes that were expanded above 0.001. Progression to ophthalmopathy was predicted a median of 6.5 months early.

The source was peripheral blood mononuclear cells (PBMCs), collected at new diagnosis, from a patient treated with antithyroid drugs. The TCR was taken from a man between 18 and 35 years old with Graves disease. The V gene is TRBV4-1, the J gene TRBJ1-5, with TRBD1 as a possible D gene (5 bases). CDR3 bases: TGCGCCAGCAGCCAAAGGACAAGTAATAGCAATCAGCCCCAGCATTTT. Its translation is CASSQRTSNSNQPQHF.